The source of this TCR beta chain is a study of T cell changes during pregnancy in multiple sclerosis. The data were produced by immunoSEQ multiplex PCR, yet TCRdb's version contains in-frame clones alone and is incomplete. Of tens of thousands of clones in the sample, about 92% were seen once. V lost 0 bases to trimming and J lost 5 bases, with 7 bases between them. The germline gives CDR1 MNHNY, CDR2 SVGAGI (reference sequence). The CDR3 runs 14 residues. The receptor was isolated from a female donor with multiple sclerosis, enrolled in a pregnancy study. The chain joins TRBV6-6 to TRBJ2-2, with a tentative D call TRBD2 (6 bases). The source was CD4+ T cells from peripheral blood mononuclear cells, collected in the third trimester of pregnancy. This chain's CDR3 is CASSYSSGTGELFF. In DNA, the CDR3 is TGTGCCAGCAGTTACTCGAGCGGGACCGGGGAGCTGTTTTTT.